The 25 T cell receptor beta chains presented below share a single source sample, sequenced in a study of blood T cell repertoires in COVID-19. Some clones are missing from TCRdb's copy, which holds only in-frame ones; the method was immunoSEQ multiplex PCR. The data hold fewer than 250,000 clones, with around 86% observed a single time. Sequencing was performed on peripheral blood. These receptors all stem from a woman aged 60-70 years who had recovered from COVID-19.

The chain carries TRBV5-5 and TRBJ1-1; D remains unclear. Trimming pared 5 bases from V and 3 bases from J, leaving 8 bases between. Germline V gene data show CDR1 as SGHKS and CDR2 as YYEKEE (reference sequence). The CDR3 length is 12 residues. The DNA for the CDR3 is TGTGCCAGCAGTTTACTGGACACTGAAGCTTTCTTT. This sequence encodes CASSLLDTEAFF.

This sequence joins TRBV29-1 and TRBJ2-1; 11 nucleotides align to TRBD2. CDR3 length: 16 amino acids. Germline CDR1 is SQVTM and CDR2 is ANQGSEA. The V gene end was trimmed by 0 bases and the J gene end by 3 bases; junction bases not matched to a gene: 4. In DNA form, the CDR3 reads TGCAGCGTTGAAGATGGCGGGACTAGCGGCTACAATGAGCAGTTCTTC. This sequence encodes CSVEDGGTSGYNEQFF.

The chain uses TRBV6-1 and TRBJ2-2; tentative D call: TRBD1 (6 bases). The CDR3 is 16 residues long. V was cut by 4 bases and J by 5 bases, with 17 bases left in between. CDR1 is MNHNS, CDR2 SASEGT, per germline. The CDR3 coding sequence is TGTGCCAGCAGTGTACAGGGAAGCGGTAATACCGGGGAGCTGTTTTTT. Its protein product is CASSVQGSGNTGELFF.

V gene TRBV5-1 combines with J gene TRBJ2-1; a possible D gene is TRBD1 (7 bases). Trimming left V 4 bases short and J 3 bases short, with 17 bases between. The germline CDR1 and CDR2 sequences are SGHRS and YFSETQ. The CDR3 extends over 16 amino acids. CDR3 region: CASSRGTAFSYNEQFF. As DNA, the CDR3 is TGCGCCAGCAGCCGCGGGACAGCTTTTAGCTACAATGAGCAGTTCTTC.

The genes are TRBV6-5 and TRBJ2-1, with 8 bases matching TRBD1. Germline V gene data show CDR1 as MNHEY and CDR2 as SVGAGI. The V and J ends lost 6 bases and 7 bases, in that order; junction bases with no gene match: 11. The CDR3 consists of 15 residues. The CDR3 loop reads CASSRPGQALNEQFF. As DNA, the CDR3 is TGTGCCAGCAGCCGCCCGGGACAGGCCCTTAATGAGCAGTTCTTC.

The chain employs TRBV19 and TRBJ2-2; tentatively, D is TRBD2 (6 bases). Trimming removed 7 bases at V and 4 bases at J, with 13 bases between. Germline V gene lookup returns CDR1 LNHDA and CDR2 SQIVND (reference sequence). The CDR3 runs to 14 residues. Written as DNA, the CDR3 is TGTGCCAGTATCGACCCGGGGGTCACCGGGGAGCTGTTTTTT. This encodes CASIDPGVTGELFF.

Here the CDR3 reads CASYLSRGHGYTF. The CDR3 DNA sequence: TGTGCCAGCTACTTGAGCAGGGGGCATGGCTACACCTTC. The chain links TRBV5-8 to TRBJ1-2; 8 positions match TRBD1. This CDR3 spans 13 amino acids. V lost 7 bases, J lost 6 bases, and 8 bases stayed unmatched. The germline V gene has CDR1 SGHTS and CDR2 YDEGEE.

This clone was found once. The chain joins TRBV5-8 to TRBJ2-3; 10 positions agree with TRBD2. V gave up 4 bases and J gave up 4 bases; unmatched junction bases: 3. The CDR3 has 14 amino acids. Germline V gene sequence: CDR1 SGHTS, CDR2 YDEGEE. The DNA for the CDR3 is TGTGCCAGCAGCCTGACTAGCGGGCCAGATACGCAGTATTTT. This translates into CASSLTSGPDTQYF.

Only a few counts were recorded for this clone. V and J are TRBV10-2 and TRBJ2-7; TRBD2 aligns across 10 bases. The CDR3 totals 13 residues. V was pared by 8 bases and J by 4 bases, with 5 bases of the junction left unmatched. Germline V gene sequence: CDR1 WSHSY, CDR2 SAAADI. The CDR3 bases are TGCGCCAGCGGGAGCGGGGGGGGGTACGAGCAGTACTTC. It translates to CASGSGGGYEQYF.

This chain joins TRBV5-8 and TRBJ2-3; D call uncertain. The CDR3 extends over 14 amino acids. Germline CDR1 SGHTS, CDR2 YDEGEE. Trimming left V 2 bases short and J 0 bases short, with 7 bases between. The CDR3 nucleotides read TGTGCCAGCAGCTTCCTCAGAAGCACAGATACGCAGTATTTT. Protein sequence: CASSFLRSTDTQYF.

This clone has just one count. J is TRBJ2-7 and V is TRBV27, with 7 bases fitting TRBD1. V dropped 6 bases and J dropped 1; count of bases not matched to a gene: 6. Per the germline V gene, CDR1 is MNHEY and CDR2 is SMNVEV (reference sequence). CDR3 length: 14 residues. CDR3 coding DNA: TGTGCCAGCAGACGACAGGGAACGTCCTACGAGCAGTACTTC. Encoded protein: CASRRQGTSYEQYF.

CDR3 nucleotides: TGTGCCAGCAGTCGAGGTTTCCCGGGGACAGGGTCTGGCTACACCTTC. This codes for CASSRGFPGTGSGYTF. This chain connects TRBV6-6 to TRBJ1-2; 9 nucleotides match TRBD1. Germline CDR1 reads MNHNY; CDR2 reads SVGAGI (reference sequence). V lost 5 bases and J lost 7; bases outside the gene matches: 14. The CDR3 contains 16 residues.

This rearrangement joins TRBV19 to TRBJ2-2; 7 bases are a match to TRBD1. From germline, CDR1 is LNHDA and CDR2 SQIVND (reference sequence). V shed 4 bases and J 7 bases; nucleotides not matched to a gene: 21. The CDR3 runs 19 residues. CDR3 sequence reads: CASSTPRPLDRVHFGELFF. The CDR3 coding sequence is TGTGCCAGTAGTACCCCCCGGCCCCTCGACAGGGTGCATTTCGGGGAGCTGTTTTTT.

The CDR3 bases are TGTGCCAGCACTTGGGGGGGGCGAGAGACCCAGTACTTC. Encoded protein: CASTWGGRETQYF. The chain uses TRBV2 and TRBJ2-5; D might be TRBD2 (7 bases). V was clipped by 7 bases and J by 4 bases, with 13 bases between them. Germline loops: CDR1 SNHLY, CDR2 FYNNEI. The CDR3 contains 13 residues.

The rearrangement uses TRBV7-2 and TRBJ1-6, with TRBD1 identical over 7 bases. The J segment lost 13 bases and the V segment lost 3 bases, leaving 9 bases of the junction unmatched. The germline V gene encodes CDR1 SGHTA and CDR2 FQGNSA. The CDR3 covers 14 residues. CDR3 sequence (DNA): TGTGCCAGCAGCTTCCTACCAGGACAGGCCCCCCTCCACTTT. It is translated as CASSFLPGQAPLHF.

The rearrangement links TRBV6-5 to TRBJ2-7, with 10 nucleotides matching TRBD1. V shed 8 bases, J shed 3 bases, and the junction held 1 base outside the gene matches. This CDR3 spans 12 amino acids. Germline assignment: CDR1 MNHEY and CDR2 SVGAGI. The CDR3 nucleotides are TGTGCCAGCGGGACAGGGGTCTACGAGCAGTACTTC. Its translation is CASGTGVYEQYF.

The V and J genes are TRBV13 and TRBJ2-5, with 12 bases fitting TRBD1. Germline CDR1 PRHDT, CDR2 FYEKMQ (reference sequence). With 4 bases clipped from V and 7 bases from J, the junction kept 4 bases outside the gene matches. The CDR3 extends over 14 amino acids. The CDR3 protein is CASSSGQGAVTQYF. Written as DNA, the CDR3 is TGTGCCAGCAGCTCGGGACAGGGGGCTGTGACCCAGTACTTC.

V and J are TRBV3-1 (or the pseudogene TRBV3-2) and TRBJ2-7, with D possibly being TRBD2 (5 bases). In germline, CDR1 is LGHDT, CDR2 YNNKEL (reference sequence). This CDR3 is built from 13 residues. The V gene lost 7 bases and the J gene lost 5 bases, with 15 bases spanning the gap. This CDR3 reads CASNLGGLDEQYF. The CDR3 DNA follows: TGTGCCAGCAACCTTGGAGGACTCGACGAGCAGTACTTC.

The gene calls are TRBV5-4 and TRBJ2-1; D might be TRBD2 (8 bases). The CDR3 loop spans 15 amino acids. The V gene's germline CDR1 is SGHNT and CDR2 YYREEE (reference sequence). Trimming stripped 10 bases from V and 0 bases from J, with 17 bases between. For the CDR3, the DNA is TGTGCCTCGGGAGGGGGCTCTAGCTCCTACAATGAGCAGTTCTTC. This encodes CASGGGSSSYNEQFF.

The rearrangement links TRBV2 to TRBJ1-5, with a weak D call TRBD1 (6 bases). The CDR3 runs 13 residues. The germline CDR1 and CDR2 sequences are SNHLY and FYNNEI. V lost 8 bases, J lost 3 bases, and 11 bases lay in between. The CDR3: CASRGQLNQPQHF. CDR3 coding DNA: TGTGCCAGCCGTGGACAGCTCAATCAGCCCCAGCATTTT.

In its sample, this clone was seen a few times. This chain links TRBV19 with TRBJ2-5; D may be TRBD2 (6 bases). CDR3 length: 12 amino acids. Germline-derived CDR1 and CDR2 are LNHDA and SQIVND (reference sequence). Deletions cut 3 bases from V and 4 bases from J, with 6 bases between. In DNA, the CDR3 is TGTGCCAGTAGTATGGGGGGAGAGACCCAGTACTTC. This gives the protein CASSMGGETQYF.

This clone was found once. The chain combines TRBV6-2 or TRBV6-3 with TRBJ1-6; D not resolved. V shed 1 base and J shed 7 bases, with 5 bases lying between them. The CDR3 is 13 amino acids. Per germline, CDR1 MNHEY and CDR2 SVGEGT. CDR3 DNA sequence: TGTGCCAGCAGTTACTGGCAGAATTCACCCCTCCACTTT. Translation gives CASSYWQNSPLHF.

The V call is TRBV25-1, the J call TRBJ2-2; D is unclear. The V end was cut by 1 base, the J end by 6 bases, with 6 bases between. CDR1 is MGHDK, CDR2 SYGVNS, per germline. There are 13 residues in the CDR3. CDR3 in amino acids: CASSEFESGELFF. CDR3 bases: TGTGCCAGCAGTGAATTTGAGTCCGGGGAGCTGTTTTTT.

The chain is built from TRBV10-3 and TRBJ2-6; 9 positions agree with TRBD1. V lost 8 bases, J lost 0 bases, and 8 bases stayed unmatched. CDR3 length: 17 amino acids. CDR1 is ENHRY and CDR2 is SYGVKD in the germline V gene. CDR3 amino acids: CAIGSGTGLSGANVLTF. CDR3 coding DNA: TGTGCCATCGGGTCCGGGACAGGGCTCTCTGGGGCCAACGTCCTGACTTTC.

The J gene is TRBJ2-3, the V gene TRBV5-1; 7 bases map to TRBD1. CDR3 length equals 15 residues. Trimming cost V 0 bases and J 3 bases; bases outside gene matches: 4. Germline CDR1 SGHRS, CDR2 YFSETQ. The CDR3 loop is CASSLDGDRTDTQYF. CDR3 coding DNA: TGCGCCAGCAGCTTGGACGGGGACAGAACAGATACGCAGTATTTT.